This entry lists 5 T cell receptor beta chains sequenced from one sample in a study of spatial heterogeneity in lung cancer. TCRdb reprocessed the 5' RACE reads with MiXCR, giving one entry per CDR3 protein. The profile shows approximately 12,000 distinct CDR3 sequences, approximately 6% of them singletons. Time point of the sample: sample taken at primary tumor resection. No cells were sorted before sequencing. The whole RNA sequenced was extracted from tumor, nontumor lung or frozen PBMC. Sequenced material: normal lung tissue next to the tumor, taken at surgery. These receptors all stem from a male donor with early-stage non-small cell lung cancer.

This clonotype came up many times. This CDR3 reads CASSAEEGTTQYF. CDR3 DNA: TGTGCCAGCAGTGCTGAGGAGGGGACCACCCAGTACTTC. V gene TRBV2 combines with J gene TRBJ2-5, with D perhaps TRBD2 (6 bases). Germline CDR1 and CDR2: SNHLY and FYNNEI. The V gene lost 4 bases and the J gene lost 8 bases, with 14 bases spanning the gap. The CDR3 is made up of 13 amino acids. Full variable domain (rest looked up from reference TRBV2 and TRBJ2-5): EPEVTQTPSHQVTQMGQEVILRCVPISNHLYFYWYRQILGQKVEFLVSFYNNEISEKSEIFDDQFSVERPDGSNFTLKIRSTKLEDSAMYFCASSAEEGTTQYFGPGTRLLVL.

Judged by abundance, this clonotype is medium-sized. V is TRBV28 and J is TRBJ2-7; D is unclear. The V and J ends lost 2 bases and 6 bases respectively, with 11 bases between them. This CDR3 has 13 amino acids. CDR1 and CDR2 from the germline V gene are MDHEN and SYDVKM. This chain's CDR3 is CASSLPGLGEQYF. CDR3 sequence (DNA): TGTGCCAGCAGTTTACCAGGTTTAGGCGAGCAGTACTTC.

This clonotype occurred many times. The chain uses TRBV20-1 and TRBJ2-1; 9 nucleotides line up with TRBD2. Looked up from germline, CDR1 is DFQATT and CDR2 is SNEGSKA (reference sequence). With 3 bases clipped from V and 7 bases from J, the junction kept 10 bases outside the gene matches. The CDR3 runs to 15 residues. The CDR3 loop reads CSARFPLAGTNEQFF. CDR3 DNA: TGCAGTGCTAGGTTCCCCCTAGCGGGAACTAATGAGCAGTTCTTC.

This clonotype was counted ten times or more. The chain combines TRBV3-1 with TRBJ1-1; D unresolved. Germline CDR1 LGHDT, CDR2 YNNKEL (reference sequence). V was clipped by 2 bases and J by 2 bases, with 3 bases between them. CDR3 length: 12 amino acids. The CDR3 loop is CASSQRNTEAFF. CDR3 in DNA: TGTGCCAGCAGCCAAAGAAACACTGAAGCTTTCTTT.

The chain uses TRBV19 and TRBJ2-1; D may be TRBD1 (6 bases). The CDR3 sequence is 11 residues long. Germline CDR1 reads LNHDA; CDR2 reads SQIVND (reference sequence). Trimming stripped 3 bases from V and 14 bases from J, with 11 bases between. CDR3 residues: CASSMGRGKFF. For the CDR3, the DNA is TGTGCCAGTAGTATGGGCAGGGGCAAGTTCTTC.